The clone carrying this TCR beta chain was detected only once. The sample comes from a study of blood T cell repertoires in COVID-19. Study information: Italy, Spain and the United States were the sources of the convalescent and acute COVID-19 samples. The analysed material was cDNA or gDNA that came from T cells, B-cell-depleted T cells, or PBMCs.

The authors' processing: Estimation of nucleated cell counts was performed using reference gene primer amplification. Clones were read by immunoSEQ multiplex PCR, and TCRdb kept only the in-frame ones, dropping some. That table gives V, J and clone size, and the DNA gave D and trimming. The sample has 120,000 or so clones; 69% are singletons. Trimming cost V 4 bases and J 5 bases; bases outside gene matches: 9. This CDR3 comprises 15 residues. CDR1 and CDR2 (germline): SGHKS, YYEKEE (reference sequence). The sample was peripheral blood. The TCR comes from a woman between 65 and 79 years old with acute or convalescent COVID-19. The chain employs TRBV5-5 and TRBJ2-3; the match to TRBD2 covers 8 bases. The CDR3 coding sequence is TGTGCCAGCAGCCCCCGGGGGGGCGGGATAGATACGCAGTATTTT. Its translation is CASSPRGGGIDTQYF.